This T cell receptor (beta chain) is from a study of Ad26.COV2.S vaccination and SARS-CoV-2 variants. TCRdb keeps only in-frame clones here, not all; method: immunoSEQ multiplex PCR. The table includes fewer than 500,000 clones, 89% detected once. Study-wide points: Vaccine and placebo recipients had similar non-spike TCR breadth.

A remark on this clone: Its target is unknown.

The treatment denotes: approximately 18 received Ad26.COV2.S at low or high dose, single or two shots; a few received placebo; per-sample allocation not given. Following the first vaccine or placebo injection, samples were taken on day 63. The sample came from a Boston adult aged 18-55 years. SARS-CoV-2 spike from the Wuhan strain was encoded by the vaccine, an Ad26 vector. The CDR3 has 18 residues. The J segment lost 5 bases and the V segment lost 1 base, leaving 12 bases of the junction unmatched. Germline V lookup: CDR1 SGHDT, CDR2 YYEEEE. The sequences come from peripheral blood, collected in a trial of Ad26.COV2.S vaccine versus placebo. The chain carries TRBV5-6 and TRBJ1-5; the match to TRBD1 covers 10 bases. The origin of this receptor is a person aged 18-60 years who received the Ad26.COV2.S COVID-19 vaccine or a placebo. The CDR3 protein is CASSLWDRDRGGDQPQHF. CDR3 in DNA: TGTGCCAGCAGCTTGTGGGACCGGGACAGGGGAGGAGATCAGCCCCAGCATTTT.